This is a list of T cell receptor beta chains from one sample in a study of beta chain features in type 1 diabetes. Repertoires were generated with immunoSEQ multiplex PCR, while TCRdb's copy carries only in-frame clones and drops some. The table records under 55,000 clones, roughly two fifths of them present only once. The sequenced material came from Tregs from blood. The receptor source for this set is a young man with type 1 diabetes. Each CDR3 is given with its conserved first and last residue. Where a row states a size, it is once, few, many or the class of an expanded clone; other rows omit it.

clone size: -
CDR3 length: 15
V gene: TRBV7-3
CDR3 protein: CASSRGLAGFNTQYF

clone size: -
CDR3 length: 14
V gene: TRBV29-1
CDR3 protein: CSYGGGRGEATQYF

clone size: -
CDR3 length: 15
V gene: TRBV10-3
CDR3 protein: CAISEGLAGGYEQYF

clone size: -
CDR3 length: 14
V gene: TRBV11-2
CDR3 protein: CASSPSRGTGELFF

clone size: few
CDR3 length: 12
V gene: TRBV7-8
CDR3 protein: CASSPDGGVAFF

clone size: -
CDR3 length: 18
V gene: TRBV5-4
CDR3 protein: CASSQDRVGGTVTYEQYF

clone size: few
CDR3 length: 15
V gene: TRBV7-2
CDR3 protein: CASSLAPRESGEQYF

clone size: -
CDR3 length: 14
V gene: TRBV29-1
CDR3 protein: CSVEGLAGFDEQFF

clone size: -
CDR3 length: 15
V gene: TRBV4-2
CDR3 protein: CASSQHRDYQETQYF

clone size: -
CDR3 length: 16
V gene: TRBV7-9
CDR3 protein: CASSLVSARVTGELFF

clone size: -
CDR3 length: 10
V gene: TRBV7-9
CDR3 protein: CAEGDGTQYF

clone size: -
CDR3 length: 14
V gene: TRBV6-6
CDR3 protein: CASSTTSGTYEQYF

clone size: -
CDR3 length: 19
V gene: TRBV7-2
CDR3 protein: CASSLDGTSGTPPQDTQYF

clone size: -
CDR3 length: 17
V gene: TRBV2
CDR3 protein: CASTRDRGSSSYNEQFF

clone size: -
CDR3 length: 15
V gene: TRBV4-3
CDR3 protein: CASSHGGQRNTEAFF

clone size: -
CDR3 length: 19
V gene: TRBV5-1
CDR3 protein: CASSLSGTSGSWGTGELFF

clone size: -
CDR3 length: 14
V gene: TRBV6-1
CDR3 protein: CASSTGDGNQPQHF

clone size: -
CDR3 length: 19
V gene: TRBV28
CDR3 protein: CASSSHPGLAGRAPNEQFF

clone size: -
CDR3 length: 13
V gene: TRBV9
CDR3 protein: CASSVVVGEAQYF

clone size: -
CDR3 length: 16
V gene: TRBV28
CDR3 protein: CASSLNTVFTHDTQYF

clone size: few
CDR3 length: 14
V gene: TRBV2
CDR3 protein: CASSRQGRAETQYF

clone size: few
CDR3 length: 15
V gene: TRBV19
CDR3 protein: CASSIGGTGTKTQYF

clone size: few
CDR3 length: 16
V gene: TRBV7-8
CDR3 protein: CASSLGAFSSYNEQFF

clone size: -
CDR3 length: 16
V gene: TRBV6-6
CDR3 protein: CASDEWGLAATGELFF

clone size: -
CDR3 length: 19
V gene: TRBV9
CDR3 protein: CASSVHDLGTSFRAGELFF

clone size: few
CDR3 length: 14
V gene: TRBV5-6
CDR3 protein: CASSLALSWNEQFF

clone size: -
CDR3 length: 14
V gene: TRBV5-1
CDR3 protein: CASSLLAGENEQFF

clone size: -
CDR3 length: 17
V gene: TRBV5-5
CDR3 protein: CASSSPGLAGGRAEQFF

clone size: -
CDR3 length: 15
V gene: TRBV27
CDR3 protein: CASSHKHTQDYEQYF

clone size: -
CDR3 length: 15
V gene: TRBV4-1
CDR3 protein: CASSRRVGREETQYF

clone size: once
CDR3 length: 14
V gene: TRBV28
CDR3 protein: CASSYLQGPGGYTF

clone size: -
CDR3 length: 13
V gene: TRBV18
CDR3 protein: CASWTSGSNEQFF